A selection of T cell receptor beta chains follows, all from one sample in a study of control samples from healthy donors and cancer patients. This table comes from immunoSEQ multiplex PCR, and its TCRdb copy is limited to in-frame clones, with some not included. The table records some 410,000 clones, around nine tenths of them present only once. The sequenced sample consisted of PBMCs. These receptors were taken from a man aged 40-49 years with head and neck cancer. The CDR3 runs from the conserved cysteine through the conserved F or W. Fields, in order: V gene, D gene, CDR3 length, clone size, J gene, CDR3 DNA, CDR3 protein. The D gene is left open where the match is weak. Clone size is given for some rows only: seen once, a few or many times, or a class if the clone is expanded.

>TRBV28|-|12|-|TRBJ2-1
TGTGCCAGCAGTTGGGGGAAGAATGAGCAGTTCTTC
CASSWGKNEQFF
>TRBV4-3|-|16|-|TRBJ1-4
TGCGCCAGCAGCCTCCAGGCCTCCGCGGACAGAGAAAAACTGTTTTTT
CASSLQASADREKLFF
>TRBV29-1|TRBD1|15|-|TRBJ2-7
TGCAGCGTTGAAGATACCGGGACAGGGGCCCACGAGCAGTACTTC
CSVEDTGTGAHEQYF
>TRBV25-1|-|16|-|TRBJ2-1
TGTGCCAGCAGTGAGCCTCATAAAAGCTCCTACAATGAGCAGTTCTTC
CASSEPHKSSYNEQFF
>TRBV30|-|16|-|TRBJ1-1
TGTGCCTGGAGCCCGACGTGGGACACAAGAGGGACTGAAGCTTTCTTT
CAWSPTWDTRGTEAFF
>TRBV6-2/TRBV6-3|TRBD1|15|once|TRBJ1-5
TGTGCCAGCAGTGCCGACAGGGGCGCTTATCAGCCCCAGCATTTT
CASSADRGAYQPQHF
>TRBV19|TRBD2|17|-|TRBJ2-2
TGTGCCAGTAGTATCCTAACTAGCGGGAGAGTCACCGGGGAGCTGTTTTTT
CASSILTSGRVTGELFF
>TRBV27|-|16|once|TRBJ1-1
TGTGCCAGCAGTTCGTACAGGGACGTCTTCCTTACTGAAGCTTTCTTT
CASSSYRDVFLTEAFF
>TRBV5-1|TRBD1|16|-|TRBJ2-1
TGCGCCAGCAGCTTGGTAGGGGACAGGGTGTTGGATGAGCAGTTCTTC
CASSLVGDRVLDEQFF
>TRBV5-1|-|16|-|TRBJ2-2
TGCGCCAGCAGCTTGGAAGGACAGCCGAACACCGGGGAGCTGTTTTTT
CASSLEGQPNTGELFF
>TRBV9|-|15|-|TRBJ2-7
TGTGCCAGCAGCGTTCGAACCGGGCCCATCTACGAGCAGTACTTC
CASSVRTGPIYEQYF
>TRBV29-1|-|12|once|TRBJ2-1
TGCAGCGTGGGAGGGGGTAGAGATGAGCAGTTCTTC
CSVGGGRDEQFF
>TRBV5-1|-|16|-|TRBJ2-5
TGCGCCAGCAGCCCCGGGGCCCAGAGGGACCAAGAGACCCAGTACTTC
CASSPGAQRDQETQYF
>TRBV6-5|-|11|-|TRBJ2-5
TGTGCCAGCTGGGGGTTAGAGACCCAGTACTTC
CASWGLETQYF
>TRBV9|-|16|-|TRBJ2-7
TGTGCCAGCAGCGTAGCCCCCTTGGGGGGAGCCTACGAGCAGTACTTC
CASSVAPLGGAYEQYF
>TRBV10-3|-|11|-|TRBJ2-2
TGTGCCATCACGGGGGCCGGGGAGCTGTTTTTT
CAITGAGELFF
>TRBV6-5|-|13|-|TRBJ2-2
TGTGCCAGCCGCTGGTCAGACACCGGGGAGCTGTTTTTT
CASRWSDTGELFF
>TRBV4-1|-|14|-|TRBJ1-1
TGCGCCAGCAGCCCCCGAGAGGGGGGCACTGAAGCTTTCTTT
CASSPREGGTEAFF
>TRBV5-6|-|16|-|TRBJ2-5
TGTGCCAGCAGCCCTATATCAGGGTGGCCGCGAGAGACCCAGTACTTC
CASSPISGWPRETQYF
>TRBV18|-|14|-|TRBJ1-5
TGTGCCAGCTCACCACAGGGAGGCAATCAGCCCCAGCATTTT
CASSPQGGNQPQHF
>TRBV14|-|15|-|TRBJ2-7
TGTGCCAGCAGCCAAGTTCGGGGACCATCGGGCGAGCAGTACTTC
CASSQVRGPSGEQYF
>TRBV7-3|-|13|-|TRBJ2-7
TGTGCCAGCAGCTTAACAGGGGTCGGCGAGCAGTACTTC
CASSLTGVGEQYF
>TRBV27|-|14|-|TRBJ1-6
TGTGCCAGCACCCCCCGGGCCCAAAATTCACCCCTCCACTTT
CASTPRAQNSPLHF
>TRBV14|TRBD1|16|-|TRBJ2-5
TGTGCCAGCAGCCAGGCCGGTGAGGGGGCGGTGGAGACCCAGTACTTC
CASSQAGEGAVETQYF
>TRBV27|-|13|-|TRBJ2-1
TGTGCCAGCAGTCCTGGGCCCTACAATGAGCAGTTCTTC
CASSPGPYNEQFF
>TRBV6-1|-|16|-|TRBJ2-3
TGTGCCAGCAGTGAAATTGCCGCCGCCTTCACAGATACGCAGTATTTT
CASSEIAAAFTDTQYF
>TRBV5-4|TRBD2|16|few|TRBJ2-5
TGTGCCAGCAGCTTGGACGCGCGGGGGGGTTGGGCGACCCAGTACTTC
CASSLDARGGWATQYF
>TRBV2|-|12|-|TRBJ2-7
TGTGCCGTTCATAGCGGAACCACCGAGCAGTACTTC
CAVHSGTTEQYF
>TRBV10-3|-|14|-|TRBJ1-6
TGTGCCATCAGTGAGTGGGAGGATAATTCACCCCTCCACTTT
CAISEWEDNSPLHF
>TRBV3-1/TRBV3-2|TRBD2|15|-|TRBJ2-5
TGTGCCAGCAGCCCGGGACTAGCGGTCCAAGAGACCCAGTACTTC
CASSPGLAVQETQYF
>TRBV5-6|-|16|-|TRBJ1-5
TGTGCCAGCAGCTTGGGAGGGGAATATAGCAATCAGCCCCAGCATTTT
CASSLGGEYSNQPQHF
>TRBV15|-|16|-|TRBJ2-6
TGTGCCACCAGCAGAGCCGGGCCCTCTGGGGCCAACGTCCTGACTTTC
CATSRAGPSGANVLTF
>TRBV6-5|-|12|-|TRBJ2-1
TGTGCCAGCAGTCGGCCAAACAATGAGCAGTTCTTC
CASSRPNNEQFF
>TRBV11-3|-|12|-|TRBJ2-3
TGTGCCAGCAGCCGTGGGACGGATACGCAGTATTTT
CASSRGTDTQYF
>TRBV7-8|TRBD1|14|-|TRBJ1-4
TGTGCCAGCAGCCGGGACAGGGGGAGTGAAAAACTGTTTTTT
CASSRDRGSEKLFF
>TRBV20-1|-|11|few|TRBJ1-1
TGCAGTGCTAGAGATGACCGTGAAGCTTTCTTT
CSARDDREAFF
>TRBV6-5|-|13|once|TRBJ2-5
TGTGCCAGCAGCAAGTGGCAGCAAGAGACCCAGTACTTC
CASSKWQQETQYF
>TRBV30|TRBD2|16|-|TRBJ2-5
TGTGCCTGGATGTCAGGACTAGCGGGGGGGCGAGAGACCCAGTACTTC
CAWMSGLAGGRETQYF
>TRBV7-2|-|16|-|TRBJ1-1
TGTGCCAGCAGCTTAGTCCCGGCAGGGTCTACCACTGAAGCTTTCTTT
CASSLVPAGSTTEAFF
>TRBV21-1|-|14|-|TRBJ2-7
TGTGCCAGCAGCGACTGGGACAGATACTACGAGCAGTACTTC
CASSDWDRYYEQYF
>TRBV30|TRBD2|14|once|TRBJ2-5
TGTGCCTGGAGCCCCGGGGGGGACACTGGGACCCAGTACTTC
CAWSPGGDTGTQYF
>TRBV7-2|TRBD2|14|-|TRBJ2-7
TGTGCCAGCAGCTTACGGGGGGGCTCCTACGAGCAGTACTTC
CASSLRGGSYEQYF
>TRBV9|-|14|-|TRBJ1-6
TGTGCCAGCAGCGGTCCCGGGATCTATTCACCCCTCCACTTT
CASSGPGIYSPLHF
>TRBV19|TRBD1|13|-|TRBJ1-1
TGTGCCAGTAGTACGGACAGGGCCGCTGAAGCTTTCTTT
CASSTDRAAEAFF
>TRBV28|-|15|-|TRBJ2-7
TGTGCCAGCAGTTCCATGCGGGGGCGAGTAGGCGAGCAGTACTTC
CASSSMRGRVGEQYF
>TRBV5-1|-|15|-|TRBJ1-2
TGCGCCAGCAGCTTGGGGCAGGGGATTAACTATGGCTACACCTTC
CASSLGQGINYGYTF
>TRBV28|-|15|-|TRBJ1-5
TGTGCCAGCAACATAGGGGTAGGTAACAATCAGCCCCAGCATTTT
CASNIGVGNNQPQHF
>TRBV14|-|15|-|TRBJ2-1
TGTGCCAGCAGCCTACGCGGGCCCCCGGACGGTGAGCAGTTCTTC
CASSLRGPPDGEQFF
>TRBV6-6|-|13|few|TRBJ1-5
TGTGCCACCACGAGGGTATACAATCAGCCCCAGCATTTT
CATTRVYNQPQHF
>TRBV11-2|TRBD1|15|-|TRBJ2-7
TGTGCCAGCAGCTTAGGCCGGACAGGGGGCGGCGAGCAGTACTTC
CASSLGRTGGGEQYF
>TRBV10-1|TRBD1|13|-|TRBJ1-1
TGCGCCAGCAGCCTGGGACAGTACACTGAAGCTTTCTTT
CASSLGQYTEAFF
>TRBV24-1|-|12|-|TRBJ2-1
TGTGCCACCAGTGAACTAGGGAATGAGCAGTTCTTC
CATSELGNEQFF
>TRBV9|-|15|-|TRBJ1-6
TGTGCCAGCAGCGTGTTTGGCAGGGGTAATTCACCCCTCCACTTT
CASSVFGRGNSPLHF
>TRBV7-3|TRBD1|15|-|TRBJ2-5
TGTGCCAGCAGCCTCAACAGGGGAATCCAAGAGACCCAGTACTTC
CASSLNRGIQETQYF
>TRBV19|-|13|once|TRBJ2-1
TGTGCCAGTAGTATATTCAGCACCAATGAGCAGTTCTTC
CASSIFSTNEQFF